Listed here is a single TCR beta chain. The target antigen is unknown. This specimen comes from a study of post-analysis software for immune sequencing data. With 3 bases removed from V and 0 bases from J, the gap between germline ends came to 6 bases. The CDR3 contains 14 residues. Study-wide results and limits: Strong same-batch co-clustering of samples appeared with F measure clustering. Versus controls, multiple sclerosis patients showed significantly lower diversity (normalized Chao1). TRBV5-6, TRBV5-1 and TRBV20-1 belonged to a set of roughly 5 TRBV segments that were more frequent in patients than controls.

Unique molecular identifiers had been added to the TCR beta cDNA libraries. Roughly 0.5 million cDNA molecules were obtained from around 1 to 10 million T cells. TCRdb itself ran the PCR reads through MiXCR, one entry per CDR3 protein. The data hold fewer than 600,000 distinct CDR3 sequences, with under 55% observed a single time. The sequence was collected from a girl aged 5-17 years with multiple sclerosis. V gene TRBV12-3 or TRBV12-4 combines with J gene TRBJ2-1; D not certain. The sequenced material came from blood. In DNA form, the CDR3 reads TGTGCCAGCAGTTTTGCCAGCTCCTACAATGAGCAGTTCTTC. Its protein product is CASSFASSYNEQFF.